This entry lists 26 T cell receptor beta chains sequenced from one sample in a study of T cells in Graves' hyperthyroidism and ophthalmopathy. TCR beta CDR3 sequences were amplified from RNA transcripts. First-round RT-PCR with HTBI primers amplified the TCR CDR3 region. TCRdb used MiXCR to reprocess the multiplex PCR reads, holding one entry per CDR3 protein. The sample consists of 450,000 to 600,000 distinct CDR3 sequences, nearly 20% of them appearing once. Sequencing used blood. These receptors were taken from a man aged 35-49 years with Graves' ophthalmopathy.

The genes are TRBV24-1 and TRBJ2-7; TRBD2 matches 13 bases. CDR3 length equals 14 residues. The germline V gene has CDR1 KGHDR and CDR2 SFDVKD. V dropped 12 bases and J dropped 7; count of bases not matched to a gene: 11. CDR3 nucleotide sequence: TGTGCCGCCTCTCCGGGACTAGCGGGAAGGGAGCAGTACTTC. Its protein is CAASPGLAGREQYF.

CDR3 coding DNA: TGTGCCAGCAGCCAAGCGGACAGGGGCGTTTTGAGTGAGCAGTTCTTC. This sequence encodes CASSQADRGVLSEQFF. V and J are TRBV3-2 and TRBJ2-1; TRBD1 is taken as the D call from the table, unchecked against the DNA. TRBV3-2 is designated a pseudogene. CDR3 length equals 16 residues.

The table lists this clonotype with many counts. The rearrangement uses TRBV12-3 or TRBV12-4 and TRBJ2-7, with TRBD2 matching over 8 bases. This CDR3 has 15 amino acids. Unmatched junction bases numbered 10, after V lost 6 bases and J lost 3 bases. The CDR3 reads CASRGNSGLVYEQYF. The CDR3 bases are TGTGCCAGCAGGGGGAACTCGGGACTAGTCTACGAGCAGTACTTC.

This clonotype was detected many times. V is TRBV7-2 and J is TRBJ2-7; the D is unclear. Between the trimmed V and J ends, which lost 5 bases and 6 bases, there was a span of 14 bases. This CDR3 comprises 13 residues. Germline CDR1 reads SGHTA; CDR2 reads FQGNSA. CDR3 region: CASSQAFGGEQYF. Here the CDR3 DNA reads TGTGCCAGCAGCCAGGCCTTCGGTGGCGAGCAGTACTTC.

CDR3 in DNA: TGTGCCAGCAGATTAACGGGACTCCACTACAATGAGCAGTTCTTC. Protein sequence: CASRLTGLHYNEQFF. The rearrangement uses TRBV6-5 and TRBJ2-1; D may be TRBD2 (6 bases). The germline CDR1 and CDR2 sequences are MNHEY and SVGAGI. V gave up 6 bases and J gave up 3 bases, with 15 bases separating them. The CDR3 loop spans 15 amino acids.

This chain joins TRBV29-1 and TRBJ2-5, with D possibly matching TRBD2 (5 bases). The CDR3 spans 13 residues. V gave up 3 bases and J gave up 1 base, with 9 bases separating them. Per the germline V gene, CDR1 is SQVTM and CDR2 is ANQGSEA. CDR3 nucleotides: TGCAGCGTTGATAACAGCGGCCAAGAGACCCAGTACTTC. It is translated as CSVDNSGQETQYF.

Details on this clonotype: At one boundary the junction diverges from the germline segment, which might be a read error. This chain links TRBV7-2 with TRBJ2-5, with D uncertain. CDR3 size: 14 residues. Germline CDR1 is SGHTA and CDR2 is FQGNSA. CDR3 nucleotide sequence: TGTGCCAGCAGCTTAGCCCCCTCCAAAGAGATCCAGTACTTC. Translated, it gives CASSLAPSKEIQYF.

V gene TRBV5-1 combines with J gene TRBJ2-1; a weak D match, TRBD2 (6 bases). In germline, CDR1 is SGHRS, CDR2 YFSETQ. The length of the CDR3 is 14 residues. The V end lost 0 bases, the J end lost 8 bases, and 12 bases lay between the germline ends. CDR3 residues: CASSLEREMDEQFF. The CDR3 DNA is TGCGCCAGCAGCTTGGAACGGGAGATGGATGAGCAGTTCTTC.

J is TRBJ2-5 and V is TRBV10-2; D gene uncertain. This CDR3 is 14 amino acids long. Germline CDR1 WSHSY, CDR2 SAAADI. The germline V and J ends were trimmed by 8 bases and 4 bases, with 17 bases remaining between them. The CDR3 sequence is CASGPIAKGETQYF. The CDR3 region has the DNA TGCGCCAGCGGTCCTATCGCAAAGGGAGAGACCCAGTACTTC.

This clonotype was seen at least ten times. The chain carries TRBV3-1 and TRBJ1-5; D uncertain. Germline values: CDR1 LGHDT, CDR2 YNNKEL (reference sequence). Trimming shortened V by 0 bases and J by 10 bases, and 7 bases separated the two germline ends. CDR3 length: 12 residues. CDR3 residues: CASSQDRDPQHF. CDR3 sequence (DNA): TGTGCCAGCAGCCAAGATCGGGATCCCCAGCATTTT.

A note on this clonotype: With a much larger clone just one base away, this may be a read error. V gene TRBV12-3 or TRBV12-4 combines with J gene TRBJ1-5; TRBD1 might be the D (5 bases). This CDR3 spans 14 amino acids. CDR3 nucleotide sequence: TGTGCCAGCAGTTTATTGGGGCGCAATCAGCCCCAGCGTTTT. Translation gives CASSLLGRNQPQRF.

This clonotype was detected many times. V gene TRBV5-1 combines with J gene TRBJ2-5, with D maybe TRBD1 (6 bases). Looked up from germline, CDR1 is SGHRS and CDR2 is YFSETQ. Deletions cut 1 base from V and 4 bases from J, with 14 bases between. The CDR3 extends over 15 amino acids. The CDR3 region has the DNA TGCGCCAGCAGCTTGTCAGGCAGGGGCATAGAGACCCAGTACTTC. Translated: CASSLSGRGIETQYF.

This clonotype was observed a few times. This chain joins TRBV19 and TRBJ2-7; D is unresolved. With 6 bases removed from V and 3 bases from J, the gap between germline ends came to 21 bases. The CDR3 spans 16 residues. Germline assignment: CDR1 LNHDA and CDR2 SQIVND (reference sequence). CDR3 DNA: TGTGCCAGTAGCCAAGGGCTGGGATCAATCAACTACGAGCAGTACTTC. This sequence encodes CASSQGLGSINYEQYF.

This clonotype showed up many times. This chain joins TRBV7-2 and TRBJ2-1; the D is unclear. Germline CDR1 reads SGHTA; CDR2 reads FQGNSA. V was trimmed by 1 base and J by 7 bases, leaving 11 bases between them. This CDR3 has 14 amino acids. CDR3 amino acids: CASSLVELWNEQFF. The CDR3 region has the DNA TGTGCCAGCAGCTTAGTAGAGTTGTGGAATGAGCAGTTCTTC.

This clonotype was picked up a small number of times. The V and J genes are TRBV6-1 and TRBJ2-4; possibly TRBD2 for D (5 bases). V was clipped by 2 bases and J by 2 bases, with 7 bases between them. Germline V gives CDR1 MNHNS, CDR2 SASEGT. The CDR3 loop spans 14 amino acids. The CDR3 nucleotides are TGTGCCAGCAGTGAACTAGCACCCAAAAACATTCAGTACTTC. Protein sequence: CASSELAPKNIQYF.

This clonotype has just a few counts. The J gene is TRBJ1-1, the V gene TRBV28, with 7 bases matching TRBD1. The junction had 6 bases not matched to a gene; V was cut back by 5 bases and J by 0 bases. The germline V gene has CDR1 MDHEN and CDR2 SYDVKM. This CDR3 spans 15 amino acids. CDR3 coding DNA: TGTGCCAGCAGTCCGATGGGACAGTTGAACACTGAAGCTTTCTTT. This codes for CASSPMGQLNTEAFF.

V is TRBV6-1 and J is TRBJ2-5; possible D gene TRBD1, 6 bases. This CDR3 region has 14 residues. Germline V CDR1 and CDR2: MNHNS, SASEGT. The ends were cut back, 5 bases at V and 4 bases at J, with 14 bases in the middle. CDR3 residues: CASSPPLGGETQYF. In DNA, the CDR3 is TGTGCCAGCAGTCCCCCACTAGGGGGAGAGACCCAGTACTTC.

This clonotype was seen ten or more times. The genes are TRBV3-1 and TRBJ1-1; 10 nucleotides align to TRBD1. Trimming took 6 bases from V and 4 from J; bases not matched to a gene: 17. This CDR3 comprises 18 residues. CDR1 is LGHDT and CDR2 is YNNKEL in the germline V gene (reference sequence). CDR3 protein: CASSPSYQIGQGGTEAFF. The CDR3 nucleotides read TGTGCCAGCAGTCCGTCCTACCAGATCGGACAGGGGGGCACTGAAGCTTTCTTT.

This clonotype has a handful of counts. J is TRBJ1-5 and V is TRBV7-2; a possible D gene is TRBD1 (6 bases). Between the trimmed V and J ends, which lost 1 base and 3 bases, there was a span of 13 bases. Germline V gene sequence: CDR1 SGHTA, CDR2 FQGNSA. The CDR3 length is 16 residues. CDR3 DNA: TGTGCCAGCAGCTTAGTGGGACAACGGTACAATCAGCCCCAGCATTTT. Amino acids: CASSLVGQRYNQPQHF.

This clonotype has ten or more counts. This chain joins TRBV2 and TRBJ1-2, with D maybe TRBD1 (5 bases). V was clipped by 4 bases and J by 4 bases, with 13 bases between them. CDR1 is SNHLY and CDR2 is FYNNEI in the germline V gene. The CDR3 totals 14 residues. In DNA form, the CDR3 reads TGTGCCAGCAGTGGCCTGCAGGGAAGCTATGGCTACACCTTC. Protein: CASSGLQGSYGYTF.

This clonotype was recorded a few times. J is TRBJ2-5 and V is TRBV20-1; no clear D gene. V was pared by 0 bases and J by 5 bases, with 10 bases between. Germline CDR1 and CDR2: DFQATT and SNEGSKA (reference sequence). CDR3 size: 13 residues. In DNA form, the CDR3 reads TGCAGTGCTAGAGATCCCCCCGGGGAGACCCAGTACTTC. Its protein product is CSARDPPGETQYF.

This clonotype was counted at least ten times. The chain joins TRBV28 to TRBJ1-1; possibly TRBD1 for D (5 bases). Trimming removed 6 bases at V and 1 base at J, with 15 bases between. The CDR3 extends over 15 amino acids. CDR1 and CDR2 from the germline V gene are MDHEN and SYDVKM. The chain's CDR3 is CASRETGRRNTEAFF. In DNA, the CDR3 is TGTGCCAGCAGGGAAACGGGACGGAGGAACACTGAAGCTTTCTTT.

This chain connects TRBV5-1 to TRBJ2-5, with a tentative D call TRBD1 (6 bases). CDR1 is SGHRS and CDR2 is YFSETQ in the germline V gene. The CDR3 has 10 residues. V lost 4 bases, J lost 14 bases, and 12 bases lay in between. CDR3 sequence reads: CASSGRGYYF. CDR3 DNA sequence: TGCGCCAGCAGCGGAAGGGGGTACTACTTC.

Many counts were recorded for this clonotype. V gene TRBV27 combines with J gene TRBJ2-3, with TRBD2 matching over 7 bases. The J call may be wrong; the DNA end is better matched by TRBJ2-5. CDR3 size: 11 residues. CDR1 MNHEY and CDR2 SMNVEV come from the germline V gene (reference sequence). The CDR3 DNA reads TGTGCCAGCAGTGGGGGGGATACCCAGTACTTC. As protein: CASSGGDTQYF.

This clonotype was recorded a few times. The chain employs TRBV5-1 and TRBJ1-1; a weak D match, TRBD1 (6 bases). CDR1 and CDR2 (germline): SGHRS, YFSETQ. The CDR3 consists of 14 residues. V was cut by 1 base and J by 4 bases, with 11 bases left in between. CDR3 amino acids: CASSLTGMATEAFF. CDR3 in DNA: TGCGCCAGCAGCTTGACAGGGATGGCCACTGAAGCTTTCTTT.

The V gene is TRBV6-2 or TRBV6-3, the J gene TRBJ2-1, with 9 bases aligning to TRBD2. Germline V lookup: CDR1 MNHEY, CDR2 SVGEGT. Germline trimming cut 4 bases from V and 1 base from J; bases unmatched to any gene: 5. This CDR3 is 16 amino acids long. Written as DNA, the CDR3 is TGTGCCAGCAGTTCCCGGACTAGCGAGTCCTACAATGAGCAGTTCTTC. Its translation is CASSSRTSESYNEQFF.